The 17 T cell receptor beta chains below all came from one sample that was sequenced in a study of T-cell memory formation after mild COVID-19. TCRdb reprocessed the 5' RACE reads with MiXCR, giving one entry per CDR3 protein. The sample holds around 450,000 distinct CDR3 sequences, approximately 25% seen once. Source material: PBMCs or a T cell subset sorted from them (not recorded which). All receptors derive from an adult woman who had mild COVID-19 (a few samples of this study predate the infection). Cell type and time point are not known.

The chain employs TRBV5-1 and TRBJ2-3, with 12 bases lining up with TRBD2. V was clipped by 4 bases and J by 4 bases; unmatched bases: 4. The CDR3 length is 15 residues. The germline V gene has CDR1 SGHRS and CDR2 YFSETQ. CDR3 nucleotides: TGCGCCAGCAGCCACGGGACTAGCGGGCCAGATACGCAGTATTTT. Protein: CASSHGTSGPDTQYF.

The genes are TRBV3-1 and TRBJ2-5, with no clear D. Germline CDR1 and CDR2: LGHDT and YNNKEL (reference sequence). V lost 0 bases and J lost 1, with 12 bases in between. The CDR3 spans 16 residues. The CDR3 nucleotides read TGTGCCAGCAGCCAAGATTGGGTAATTAGCCAAGAGACCCAGTACTTC. It encodes CASSQDWVISQETQYF.

The genes are TRBV7-9 and TRBJ1-1; TRBD1 matches 11 bases. The V and J ends lost 5 bases and 0 bases, in that order; junction bases with no gene match: 5. The CDR3 spans 16 residues. CDR1 is SEHNR, CDR2 FQNEAQ, per germline (reference sequence). The CDR3, as DNA: TGTGCCAGCAGCAGCGGGACAGGGGGGTTGAACACTGAAGCTTTCTTT. Translated, it gives CASSSGTGGLNTEAFF.

The chain employs TRBV24-1 and TRBJ2-1; the match to TRBD2 covers 15 bases. This CDR3 contains 17 residues. The germline V gene encodes CDR1 KGHDR and CDR2 SFDVKD. V lost 4 bases, J lost 5 bases, and 5 bases stayed unmatched. CDR3 bases: TGTGCCACCAGTGAACCGGGACTAGCGGGAGGCGACAATGAGCAGTTCTTC. Amino acid sequence: CATSEPGLAGGDNEQFF.

CDR3 region: CASSRQGSSTGELFF. In nucleotides, the CDR3 is TGTGCCAGCAGTCGACAGGGCTCTTCCACCGGGGAGCTGTTTTTT. The rearrangement links TRBV6-5 to TRBJ2-2; 7 nucleotides agree with TRBD1. Losses at the gene ends were 5 bases for V and 4 bases for J; bases not matched to a gene: 7. Germline loops: CDR1 MNHEY, CDR2 SVGAGI. The CDR3 is 15 amino acids.

This clonotype was observed a handful of times. This chain joins TRBV5-1 and TRBJ2-7; 8 nucleotides align to TRBD1. CDR1 is SGHRS and CDR2 is YFSETQ in the germline V gene. The CDR3 loop spans 14 amino acids. V was pared by 4 bases and J by 0 bases, with 3 bases of the junction left unmatched. CDR3: CASSRTGNSYEQYF. CDR3 nucleotide sequence: TGCGCCAGCAGCAGGACAGGGAACTCCTACGAGCAGTACTTC.

The V call is TRBV4-1, the J call TRBJ2-7, with D tentatively TRBD1 (8 bases). This CDR3 is built from 14 residues. In germline, CDR1 is MGHRA, CDR2 YSYEKL. V gave up 3 bases and J gave up 6 bases, with 15 bases separating them. Here the CDR3 DNA reads TGCGCCAGCAGCCAGCTAACAGGGGGGGGCGAGCAGTACTTC. It yields the protein CASSQLTGGGEQYF.

The chain recombines TRBV5-6 with TRBJ2-7, with 9 bases identical to TRBD2. This CDR3 has 14 residues. Germline V lookup: CDR1 SGHDT, CDR2 YYEEEE. The trim removed 4 bases at V and 4 bases at J, leaving 6 bases unmatched. CDR3 nucleotide sequence: TGTGCCAGCAGCCGCGGGACTAGCTGGTACGAGCAGTACTTC. Translation gives CASSRGTSWYEQYF.

This clonotype turned up a few times. The chain couples TRBV11-2 to TRBJ2-7; perhaps TRBD1 as D (5 bases). V lost 6 bases and J lost 2, with 17 bases in between. CDR1 is SGHAT and CDR2 is FQNNGV in the germline V gene. The length of the CDR3 is 15 residues. CDR3 sequence reads: CASRRNAAGTYEQYF. CDR3 coding DNA: TGTGCCAGCAGAAGAAACGCCGCAGGGACCTACGAGCAGTACTTC.

This clonotype came up a few times. V and J are TRBV29-1 and TRBJ2-7, with D hard to call. The CDR3 extends over 11 amino acids. In germline, CDR1 is SQVTM, CDR2 ANQGSEA. Deletions cut 4 bases from V and 4 bases from J, with 8 bases between. CDR3 sequence reads: CSVAAAYEQYF. The CDR3 region has the DNA TGCAGCGTTGCGGCGGCGTACGAGCAGTACTTC.

This clonotype was counted between two and nine times. The chain uses TRBV7-2 and TRBJ2-1; no reliable D call. Germline V gene data show CDR1 as SGHTA and CDR2 as FQGNSA. CDR3 size: 12 residues. V was cut by 0 bases and J by 9 bases, with 6 bases left in between. This CDR3 reads CASSLATVEQFF. The CDR3 region has the DNA TGTGCCAGCAGCTTAGCAACGGTTGAGCAGTTCTTC.

V and J are TRBV7-8 and TRBJ2-1; TRBD1 agrees at 9 bases. Germline CDR1 is SGHVS and CDR2 is FQNEAQ. The CDR3 runs 19 residues. Trimming removed 3 bases from V and 6 bases from J; junction bases left unmatched: 18. The CDR3 spells CASSFKSIQGAVRSNEQFF. The CDR3 region has the DNA TGTGCCAGCAGCTTTAAATCGATACAGGGGGCGGTAAGATCCAATGAGCAGTTCTTC. Variable domain in full (rest from reference TRBV7-8 and TRBJ2-1): GAGVSQSPRYKVAKRGQDVALRCDPISGHVSLFWYQQALGQGPEFLTYFQNEAQLDKSGLPSDRFFAERPEGSVSTLKIQRTQQEDSAVYLCASSFKSIQGAVRSNEQFFGPGTRLTVL.

This clonotype was seen a few times. The chain carries TRBV20-1 and TRBJ2-5, with D unclear. From germline, CDR1 is DFQATT and CDR2 SNEGSKA (reference sequence). The CDR3 runs to 11 residues. The V end lost 5 bases, the J end lost 5 bases, and 9 bases lay between the germline ends. This CDR3 is CSASDRETQYF. CDR3 nucleotide sequence: TGCAGTGCTTCCGACCGGGAGACCCAGTACTTC.

The chain uses TRBV10-3 and TRBJ2-7, with 8 positions matching TRBD2. This CDR3 contains 14 residues. V lost 5 bases to trimming and J lost 5 bases; unmatched junction nucleotides: 8. The V gene's germline CDR1 is ENHRY and CDR2 SYGVKD. CDR3 coding DNA: TGTGCCATCAGTTTCGGGAGGGCCCCGAACGAGCAGTACTTC. Residues: CAISFGRAPNEQYF.

This rearrangement joins TRBV5-5 to TRBJ2-1; 8 nucleotides line up with TRBD2. The CDR3 contains 15 residues. Germline trimming cut 0 bases from V and 5 bases from J; bases unmatched to any gene: 4. The V gene's germline CDR1 is SGHKS and CDR2 YYEKEE (reference sequence). The CDR3 protein is CASSLAGGSHNEQFF. The DNA of the CDR3 is TGTGCCAGCAGCTTGGCGGGGGGGAGTCACAATGAGCAGTTCTTC.

The chain recombines TRBV20-1 with TRBJ2-7; tentative D call: TRBD1 (6 bases). V lost 0 bases to trimming and J lost 2 bases, with 11 bases between them. This CDR3 is built from 14 residues. The germline V gene encodes CDR1 DFQATT and CDR2 SNEGSKA (reference sequence). CDR3 sequence: CSAREDSDTYEQYF. The CDR3 nucleotides read TGCAGTGCTAGAGAGGACAGTGACACCTACGAGCAGTACTTC.

This clonotype was recorded a few times. The gene calls are TRBV12-3 or TRBV12-4 and TRBJ1-5; D remains ambiguous. Trimming shortened V by 1 base and J by 4 bases, and 17 bases separated the two germline ends. The CDR3 runs 17 residues. The CDR3 protein is CASSLVPPGARNQPQHF. The CDR3 DNA reads as TGTGCCAGCAGTTTAGTCCCCCCGGGCGCTAGGAATCAGCCCCAGCATTTT.